This entry concerns a single T cell receptor (beta chain). These data belong to a study of cytomegalovirus exposure and HLA in healthy donors. The study ran its PCR with 60 Vbeta and 13 Jbeta primers. Assay: immunoSEQ multiplex PCR; the TCRdb copy retains only in-frame clones and omits some. The profile shows 250,000 or so clones, approximately 81% of them singletons. Germline CDR1 reads LNHNV; CDR2 reads YYDKDF (reference sequence). The CDR3 contains 17 residues. Trimming stripped 0 bases from V and 2 bases from J, with 17 bases between. This TCR was recovered from a human donor in good health. The rearrangement links TRBV15 to TRBJ2-7, with D possibly matching TRBD2 (5 bases). Input material: PBMCs. CDR3 region: CATSRERLRRTPYEQYF. The CDR3 nucleotides read TGTGCCACCAGCAGAGAAAGGTTAAGGAGGACTCCCTACGAGCAGTACTTC.